These T cell receptor beta chains were read from a single sample in a study of graft-versus-host responses after intestinal transplantation. The repertoire was sequenced with immunoSEQ multiplex PCR; TCRdb's copy has only in-frame clones and lacks some. The sample has about 100,000 clones, roughly 90% seen once. The sequencing here drew on PBMCs, taken 450 to 480 days after intestinal transplant. The source is a human patient who received an intestinal transplant, so some T cells may come from the graft donor. The CDR3 runs from the conserved cysteine through the conserved F or W. Each record gives: CDR3 length, clone size, J gene, V gene, D gene, CDR3 DNA, CDR3 protein. The D gene is left open where the match is weak. Clone size, where shown, is once, few, many, or a class for clones that have expanded.

>11|.|TRBJ1-2|TRBV5-8|.
TGTGCCAGCAGCTCAGGGTTTGGCTACACCTTC
CASSSGFGYTF
>15|.|TRBJ2-1|TRBV5-1|.
TGCGCCAGCAGCCCGTTCTCCGGGACGGACAATGAGCAGTTCTTC
CASSPFSGTDNEQFF
>16|once|TRBJ2-2|TRBV19|TRBD2
TGTGCCAGTAGACAGAGTCCTGCGGGGGGCACCGGGGAGCTGTTTTTT
CASRQSPAGGTGELFF
>15|once|TRBJ1-2|TRBV6-5|.
TGTGCCAGCAGCGCAACATTATGGCGGGAGAATGGCTACACCTTC
CASSATLWRENGYTF
>12|.|TRBJ1-6|TRBV27|.
TGTGCCAGCAGTTTTCCGGGGTCACCCCTCCACTTT
CASSFPGSPLHF
>15|.|TRBJ1-2|TRBV6-1|TRBD1
TGTGCCAGCAGTGAAGTAGACAGGGAAAGGAATGGCTACACCTTC
CASSEVDRERNGYTF
>17|once|TRBJ1-1|TRBV27|.
TGTGCCAGCAGTCGACTCCGAACCCCGACCTGGAGTCCTGAAGCTTTCTTT
CASSRLRTPTWSPEAFF
>14|.|TRBJ1-2|TRBV4-1|.
TGCGCCAGCAGCCAAGGACAGGCTAACTATGGCTACACCTTC
CASSQGQANYGYTF
>15|once|TRBJ1-4|TRBV5-1|.
TGCGCCAGCAGCTTTGGTCTGGGAACTAATGAAAAACTGTTTTTT
CASSFGLGTNEKLFF
>14|.|TRBJ1-5|TRBV2|.
TGTGCCAGCACCCCGGGGGGGGGAACACAGCCCCAGCATTTT
CASTPGGGTQPQHF
>14|.|TRBJ1-2|TRBV5-1|.
TGCGCCAGCAGCTTGGAGGGCCAAAGAGGCGGCTACACCTTC
CASSLEGQRGGYTF
>17|.|TRBJ1-5|TRBV7-9|.
TGTGCCAGCAGCTTGGATCCCGGTCCCCTTAGCAATCAGCCCCAGCATTTT
CASSLDPGPLSNQPQHF
>14|.|TRBJ2-3|TRBV5-1|.
TGCGCCAGCAGCTTGGACAATCCCACAGATACGCAGTATTTT
CASSLDNPTDTQYF
>15|.|TRBJ2-7|TRBV4-1|.
TGCGCCAGCAGCCAAGGGCGGGCAGGGTTCGACGAGCAGTACTTC
CASSQGRAGFDEQYF
>16|.|TRBJ2-3|TRBV4-2|TRBD2
TGTGCCAGCAGCCAAGTAACAGCGGGGGGGGCAGATACGCAGTATTTT
CASSQVTAGGADTQYF
>12|.|TRBJ2-2|TRBV6-5|TRBD2
TGTGCCAGCACCGGGGGGGCCGGGGAGCTGTTTTTT
CASTGGAGELFF
>15|once|TRBJ1-4|TRBV6-5|TRBD1
TGTGCCAGCAGTACCGAACAGGGGGCGCGTGAAAAACTGTTTTTT
CASSTEQGAREKLFF
>15|.|TRBJ2-3|TRBV7-9|.
TGTGCCAGCACCCGAGGAGGGGGGAGCACAGATACGCAGTATTTT
CASTRGGGSTDTQYF
>15|.|TRBJ1-2|TRBV5-1|TRBD1
TGCGCCAGCCAGCCGGGACAGGGATCTAACTATGGCTACACCTTC
CASQPGQGSNYGYTF
>16|.|TRBJ1-1|TRBV5-4|TRBD1
TGTGCCAGCAGCTTGGAGGGACAGGGGGCGATAGCTGAAGCTTTCTTT
CASSLEGQGAIAEAFF
>14|.|TRBJ1-3|TRBV10-3|.
TGTGCCATCAGTGACACGAGCTCTGGAAACACCATATATTTT
CAISDTSSGNTIYF
>15|.|TRBJ2-3|TRBV10-3|.
TGTGCCATCAGTCTCCAGGACAGAAGGGCAGATACGCAGTATTTT
CAISLQDRRADTQYF
>15|.|TRBJ2-7|TRBV18|TRBD1
TGTGCCAGCACCTTTTTTAGGGACAGCCCCTACGAGCAGTACTTC
CASTFFRDSPYEQYF
>12|.|TRBJ2-3|TRBV5-1|.
TGCGCCAGCAGGGGGGACACAGATACGCAGTATTTT
CASRGDTDTQYF
>16|.|TRBJ2-3|TRBV6-1|TRBD2
TGTGCCAGCAGTGCCCGGACTAGCGGGGGTATTGGTACGCAGTATTTT
CASSARTSGGIGTQYF
>11|once|TRBJ2-7|TRBV6-6|.
TGTGCCAGCACCGCAAGCCACGAGCAGTACTTC
CASTASHEQYF
>12|.|TRBJ2-7|TRBV6-5|TRBD2
TGTGCCAGCAGGGGAGGGGTCTACGAGCAGTACTTC
CASRGGVYEQYF
>11|.|TRBJ2-1|TRBV20-1|TRBD2
TGCAGTGCTCCCACTAGCGGGGAGCAGTTCTTC
CSAPTSGEQFF
>15|.|TRBJ2-5|TRBV5-6|.
TGTGCCAGCAGCTACAACGGGACTGGACAAGAGACCCAGTACTTC
CASSYNGTGQETQYF
>10|once|TRBJ1-1|TRBV10-3|.
TGTGCCAGCGGGGGCACTGAAGCTTTCTTT
CASGGTEAFF
>14|.|TRBJ2-3|TRBV5-1|.
TGCGCCAGCAGCTTGGAGCCCCACACAGATACGCAGTATTTT
CASSLEPHTDTQYF
>14|.|TRBJ1-1|TRBV6-6|TRBD1
TGTGCCAGCAGTTACGACAGGGGTGGGACTGAAGCTTTCTTT
CASSYDRGGTEAFF
>14|.|TRBJ2-3|TRBV5-6|.
TGTGCCAGCAGCTTGGAGCAGAAACACGATACGCAGTATTTT
CASSLEQKHDTQYF
>15|.|TRBJ2-7|TRBV4-2|TRBD2
TGTGCCAGCAGCCAGGGACTAGCGGGGTCATACGAGCAGTACTTC
CASSQGLAGSYEQYF
>12|.|TRBJ2-1|TRBV29-1|.
TGCAGCGTTGGGACGGACAGAGACGAGCAGTTCTTC
CSVGTDRDEQFF
>16|.|TRBJ2-6|TRBV5-4|TRBD1
TGTGCCAGCAGGACAGGGGGGTTCTCTGGGGCCAACGTCCTGACTTTC
CASRTGGFSGANVLTF
>15|.|TRBJ2-3|TRBV29-1|.
TGCAGCGTTGTAAGGGCGGCAGGGCGAGCAGATACGCAGTATTTT
CSVVRAAGRADTQYF
>13|.|TRBJ2-7|TRBV6-6|.
TGTGCCAGCAGTTACATGGGATCCTACGAGCAGTACTTC
CASSYMGSYEQYF
>14|.|TRBJ2-3|TRBV9|.
TGTGCCAGCAGCGTAGTTGGGAGCACAGATACGCAGTATTTT
CASSVVGSTDTQYF
>12|once|TRBJ1-5|TRBV29-1|.
TGCAGCGCCGGGAGCGGAGGTCAGCCCCAGCATTTT
CSAGSGGQPQHF
>14|.|TRBJ1-1|TRBV6-6|.
TGTGCCAGCAGTACGACAAACATGAACACTGAAGCTTTCTTT
CASSTTNMNTEAFF
>14|.|TRBJ2-7|TRBV6-6|.
TGTGCCAGCACTAAGGGGGGGGAGTTAAACGAGCAGTACTTC
CASTKGGELNEQYF
>15|.|TRBJ2-7|TRBV18|TRBD1
TGTGCCAGCTCACCCCCGACGGACAGGGCCCACGAGCAGTACTTC
CASSPPTDRAHEQYF
>13|.|TRBJ1-2|TRBV18|.
TGTGCCAGCTCCCCGGGACCACACTATGGCTACACCTTC
CASSPGPHYGYTF
>15|.|TRBJ1-5|TRBV6-1|.
TGTGCCACCAACCGACAGCCCATTAGCAATCAGCCCCAGCATTTT
CATNRQPISNQPQHF
>13|.|TRBJ1-4|TRBV5-1|.
TGCGCCAGCGGTTGGGGGGCAGGAGAAAAACTGTTTTTT
CASGWGAGEKLFF
>12|once|TRBJ2-7|TRBV12-5|.
TGTGCTAGTGGCCAGTTCTCCTACGAGCAGTACTTC
CASGQFSYEQYF
>14|few|TRBJ2-5|TRBV13|.
TGTGCCAGCAGCTTATCGGTCGTTGGAGAGACCCAGTACTTC
CASSLSVVGETQYF